This T cell receptor beta chain was sequenced in a study of T cell changes during pregnancy in multiple sclerosis. Using immunoSEQ multiplex PCR, the repertoire was profiled, and TCRdb retains in-frame clones only, with some absent. The sample lists under 90,000 clones, 94% seen once, with around 0.91% in the top ten. The clonotype was recovered from a female donor in good health, enrolled as a control in a pregnancy study. Sequences were derived from peripheral blood, sampled in the second trimester of pregnancy.

CDR3 DNA sequence: TGTGCCAGCAGCTTAGGAGGGACTCTCCTTGGATCAGATACGCAGTATTTT. Translation: CASSLGGTLLGSDTQYF. This chain links TRBV11-1 with TRBJ2-3; a possible D gene is TRBD2 (6 bases). Germline V gives CDR1 SGHAT, CDR2 FQDESV (reference sequence). Trimming left V 1 base short and J 4 bases short, with 18 bases between. CDR3 length: 17 residues.